Listed below are T cell receptor beta chains from one sample, sequenced in a study of technical replicates of blood from a few donors. TCRdb keeps only in-frame clones here, not all; method: immunoSEQ multiplex PCR. The repertoire holds 90,000 to 100,000 clones, with 95% to 97% as singletons. Sequencing was done on a sample of T cells isolated from PBMCs. The receptors derive from a human donor in good health. Each CDR3 is given without its conserved first and last residue. Expanded clones are given a class, and other clones once, few, many or no size at all.

V	J	size	CDR3
TRBV6-6	TRBJ1-5	.	ASSSGDQPQH
TRBV7-2	TRBJ2-3	.	ASSLVAGGSIDTQY
TRBV29-1	TRBJ1-5	.	SVAGGGNQPQH
TRBV5-1	TRBJ2-5	once	ASSSRGRAVETQY
TRBV6-5	TRBJ2-1	.	ASSQTSGYNEQF
TRBV14	TRBJ2-2	.	ASSQWTGSNTGELF
TRBV19	TRBJ1-3	.	ASSGQGQGNTIY
TRBV7-6	TRBJ2-2	.	ASSVRLAGILTGELF
TRBV4-3	TRBJ2-1	.	ASSQDSGTSGSLSSYNEQF
TRBV27	TRBJ2-2	.	ASSLDSANTGELF
TRBV19	TRBJ2-4	.	ASSKDRVYKNIQY
TRBV5-4	TRBJ1-2	.	ASSLDPGQLPYGYT
TRBV28	TRBJ1-2	once	ASNRPGTFGGTGYT
TRBV28	TRBJ2-5	.	ASHDGGGQETQY
TRBV27	TRBJ1-1	.	ASSPGVTTEAF
TRBV6-4	TRBJ2-2	.	ASSEGGRGTGELF
TRBV19	TRBJ2-3	.	ASRSVGGTDTQY
TRBV15	TRBJ2-3	.	ATSRTGGDYLDTQY
TRBV11-2	TRBJ2-5	.	ASSPGETQY
TRBV19	TRBJ1-4	.	ASIGTGREKLF
TRBV28	TRBJ2-1	.	ASSFQGQFTEQF
TRBV15	TRBJ1-4	.	ATSRDLRESEKLF
TRBV5-6	TRBJ1-1	once	ASSLLQGGYTEAF
TRBV10-3	TRBJ2-2	.	ATYGGTGELF
TRBV19	TRBJ2-5	.	ASSTFPKIQGQETQY
TRBV28	TRBJ2-2	.	ASSSWGTVVTGELF